These 8 T cell receptor beta chains share one sample of origin, sequenced in a study of cytomegalovirus exposure and HLA in healthy donors. PCR was performed using 60 Vbeta and 13 Jbeta primers. Sequencing used immunoSEQ multiplex PCR; TCRdb keeps in-frame clones, though not all of them. In the table there are some 160,000 clones, roughly 80% of which are singletons. Material for sequencing was PBMCs. The receptor source for this set is a male donor in good health and CMV-seronegative.

CDR3 residues: CASTLTGGDEQFF. The CDR3, as DNA: TGTGCCAGCACCCTCACAGGGGGCGATGAGCAGTTCTTC. The J gene is TRBJ2-1, the V gene TRBV5-6; 9 bases line up with TRBD1. The germline CDR1 and CDR2 sequences are SGHDT and YYEEEE. There are 13 residues in the CDR3. Trimming took 6 bases from V and 8 from J; bases not matched to a gene: 6.

This chain uses TRBV7-8 with TRBJ2-7, with 8 bases fitting TRBD2. The CDR3 is made up of 15 amino acids. The trim removed 2 bases at V and 7 bases at J, leaving 10 bases unmatched. Germline assignment: CDR1 SGHVS and CDR2 FQNEAQ. The CDR3 bases are TGTGCCAGCAGCTTAATCGGGGGGGCCGGAGTGGAGCAGTACTTC. Its protein is CASSLIGGAGVEQYF.

V usage is TRBV6-1 and J usage is TRBJ1-5, with TRBD1 matching over 9 bases. The germline V gene has CDR1 MNHNS and CDR2 SASEGT. The junction had 4 bases not matched to a gene; V was cut back by 7 bases and J by 3 bases. This CDR3 has 14 residues. The CDR3: CASTRDRVNQPQHF. The CDR3 nucleotides are TGTGCCAGCACCCGGGACAGGGTCAATCAGCCCCAGCATTTT.

The chain links TRBV7-8 to TRBJ2-3, with 10 nucleotides matching TRBD2. The J segment lost 3 bases and the V segment lost 2 bases, leaving 5 bases of the junction unmatched. CDR1 is SGHVS and CDR2 is FQNEAQ in the germline V gene. This CDR3 region has 16 residues. The chain's CDR3 is CASSLLSGGRTDTQYF. CDR3 sequence (DNA): TGTGCCAGCAGCTTACTTAGCGGGGGGCGGACAGATACGCAGTATTTT.

J is TRBJ1-1 and V is TRBV4-1, with TRBD1 as a possible D gene (5 bases). The V and J ends lost 0 bases and 5 bases respectively, with 10 bases between them. The CDR3 contains 14 residues. The germline gives CDR1 MGHRA, CDR2 YSYEKL. The CDR3 nucleotides are TGCGCCAGCAGCCAAGATAGGGCAGGGACTGAAGCTTTCTTT. Translated, it gives CASSQDRAGTEAFF.

The chain links TRBV15 to TRBJ1-5; no definite D call. The germline V gene has CDR1 LNHNV and CDR2 YYDKDF (reference sequence). This CDR3 is 13 amino acids long. The germline V and J ends were trimmed by 1 base and 2 bases, with 3 bases remaining between them. CDR3 DNA sequence: TGTGCCACCAGCAGAGGGCGCAATCAGCCCCAGCATTTT. Its protein product is CATSRGRNQPQHF.

This chain links TRBV7-9 with TRBJ2-7; no reliable D call. The CDR3 has 16 amino acids. V gave up 5 bases and J gave up 2 bases, with 19 bases separating them. Per the germline V gene, CDR1 is SEHNR and CDR2 is FQNEAQ (reference sequence). The CDR3 sequence is CASSPPRPGFAYEQYF. For the CDR3, the DNA is TGTGCCAGCAGCCCCCCCCGCCCAGGTTTCGCCTACGAGCAGTACTTC.

The CDR3 is CASSLAVGQGAYNEQFF. In DNA form, the CDR3 reads TGCGCCAGCAGCTTGGCCGTGGGACAGGGGGCTTACAATGAGCAGTTCTTC. The chain combines TRBV5-1 with TRBJ2-1, with 12 bases identical to TRBD1. V gave up 0 bases and J gave up 4 bases; unmatched junction bases: 5. The CDR3 length is 17 residues. Germline V lookup: CDR1 SGHRS, CDR2 YFSETQ.